One and the same sample provided the 10 T cell receptor beta chains below, sequenced in a study of T cells in localized non-small cell lung cancer. Profiling relied on immunoSEQ multiplex PCR, and the TCRdb table lists in-frame clones only, not all of them. Of 58,000 or so clones listed, roughly 88% are singletons. The material was peripheral blood, obtained before any cancer treatment. These receptors all stem from a woman aged 40-70 years with stage I lung adenocarcinoma.

This clone was counted a single time. This chain connects TRBV7-8 to TRBJ2-1, with D possibly TRBD2 on 5 matching bases. V lost 4 bases and J 2 bases, leaving 18 bases between the germline ends. The CDR3 is 17 amino acids. Germline CDR1 reads SGHVS; CDR2 reads FQNEAQ. The chain's CDR3 is CASSSQATREPYNEQFF. As DNA, the CDR3 is TGTGCCAGCAGCTCGCAGGCTACTAGGGAACCCTACAATGAGCAGTTCTTC.

The CDR3 reads CASSQVGLGNTIYF. CDR3 nucleotide sequence: TGTGCCAGCAGCCAAGTAGGCCTCGGAAACACCATATATTTT. V usage is TRBV14 and J usage is TRBJ1-3; D unresolved. V was trimmed by 1 base and J by 4 bases, leaving 8 bases between them. This CDR3 has 14 residues. Per the germline V gene, CDR1 is SGHDN and CDR2 is FVKESK.

The rearrangement uses TRBV10-3 and TRBJ2-1; D perhaps matches TRBD1 (6 bases). V was cut by 10 bases and J by 5 bases, with 15 bases left in between. The CDR3 length is 13 residues. CDR1 and CDR2 from the germline V gene are ENHRY and SYGVKD. CDR3 loop: CATRTAENNEQFF. The CDR3 DNA follows: TGTGCCACCAGGACAGCAGAGAACAATGAGCAGTTCTTC.

V usage is TRBV18 and J usage is TRBJ1-2; D is perhaps TRBD1 (5 bases). CDR1 is KGHSH, CDR2 LQKENI, per germline. V lost 3 bases to trimming and J lost 3 bases, with 11 bases between them. The CDR3 has 14 amino acids. CDR3 protein: CASSPRDSHYGYTF. The CDR3 region has the DNA TGTGCCAGCTCACCCCGGGACTCCCACTATGGCTACACCTTC.

J is TRBJ2-7 and V is TRBV18; TRBD2 agrees at 9 bases. Losses at the gene ends were 3 bases for V and 4 bases for J; bases not matched to a gene: 13. CDR3 length: 17 amino acids. Per germline, CDR1 KGHSH and CDR2 LQKENI. The CDR3, as DNA: TGTGCCAGCTCACCTGCCCACGGGACTAGCATAACGTACGAGCAGTACTTC. This translates into CASSPAHGTSITYEQYF.

In this sample, this clone turned up once. This rearrangement joins TRBV19 to TRBJ1-4; D is unclear. This CDR3 contains 13 residues. The germline gives CDR1 LNHDA, CDR2 SQIVND (reference sequence). Trimming stripped 8 bases from V and 3 bases from J, with 10 bases between. The CDR3 DNA sequence: TGTGCCAGTCACCTAGAGGCTAATGAAAAACTGTTTTTT. The encoded protein is CASHLEANEKLFF. Using reference TRBV19 and TRBJ1-4 for the parts outside the CDR3, the full variable domain is DGGITQSPKYLFRKEGQNVTLSCEQNLNHDAMYWYRQDPGQGLRLIYYSQIVNDFQKGDIAEGYSVSREKKESFPLTVTSAQKNPTAFYLCASHLEANEKLFFGSGTQLSVL.

The chain links TRBV4-3 to TRBJ2-7; D is uncertain. This CDR3 has 14 residues. Germline assignment: CDR1 LGHNA and CDR2 YSLEER. V lost 0 bases, J lost 5 bases, and 11 bases lay in between. The CDR3 sequence: CASSQDILGDEQYF. In DNA form, the CDR3 reads TGCGCCAGCAGCCAAGATATCCTAGGCGACGAGCAGTACTTC.

The genes are TRBV30 and TRBJ2-7; a weak D match, TRBD1 (6 bases). Per germline, CDR1 GTSNPN and CDR2 SVGIG (reference sequence). The CDR3 runs 15 residues. V lost 2 bases and J lost 7, with 21 bases in between. In DNA, the CDR3 is TGTGCCTGGAGTCTAGTCGCAGGGGCCTCCCTGGAGCAGTACTTC. Its protein is CAWSLVAGASLEQYF.

V gene TRBV19 combines with J gene TRBJ1-1, with no clear D. The length of the CDR3 is 14 residues. Trimming cost V 4 bases and J 0 bases, with 9 bases left between them. Germline CDR1 and CDR2: LNHDA and SQIVND (reference sequence). For the CDR3, the DNA is TGTGCCAGTAGTAGTCGAGGGATGAACACTGAAGCTTTCTTT. Protein sequence: CASSSRGMNTEAFF.

The chain combines TRBV28 with TRBJ1-2; 9 positions match TRBD1. The trim removed 5 bases at V and 6 bases at J, leaving 4 bases unmatched. CDR1 is MDHEN and CDR2 is SYDVKM in the germline V gene. This CDR3 has 13 residues. CDR3 in amino acids: CASSLQGANGYTF. As DNA, the CDR3 is TGTGCCAGCAGTCTACAGGGGGCGAATGGCTACACCTTC.